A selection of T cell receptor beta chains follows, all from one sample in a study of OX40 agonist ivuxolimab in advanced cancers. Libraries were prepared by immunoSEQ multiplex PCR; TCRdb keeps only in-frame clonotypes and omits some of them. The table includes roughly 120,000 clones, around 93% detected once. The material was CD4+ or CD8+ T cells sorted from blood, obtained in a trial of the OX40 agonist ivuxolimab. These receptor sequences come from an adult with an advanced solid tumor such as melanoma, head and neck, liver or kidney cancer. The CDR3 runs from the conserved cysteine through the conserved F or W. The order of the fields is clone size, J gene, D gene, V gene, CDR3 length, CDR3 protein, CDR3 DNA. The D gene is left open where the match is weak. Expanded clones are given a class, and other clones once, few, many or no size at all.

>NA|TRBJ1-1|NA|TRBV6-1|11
CASSDPTEAFF
TGTGCCAGCAGTGACCCCACTGAAGCTTTCTTT
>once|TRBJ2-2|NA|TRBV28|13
CASSFRGSGELFF
TGTGCCAGCAGTTTCAGGGGCTCCGGGGAGCTGTTTTTT
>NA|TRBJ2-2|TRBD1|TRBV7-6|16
CASSGPRRDSTGELFF
TGTGCCAGCAGCGGCCCTCGCCGGGACAGCACCGGGGAGCTGTTTTTT
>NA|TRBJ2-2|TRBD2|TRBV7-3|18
CASSPLTSGSATTGELFF
TGTGCCAGCAGCCCGCTGACTAGCGGGAGCGCCACTACCGGGGAGCTGTTTTTT
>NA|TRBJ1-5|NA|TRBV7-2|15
CASSLDGPLNQPQHF
TGTGCCAGCAGCTTAGATGGCCCGCTCAATCAGCCCCAGCATTTT
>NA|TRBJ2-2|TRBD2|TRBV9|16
CASSPRGDPNTGELFF
TGTGCCAGCAGCCCTCGGGGGGACCCAAACACCGGGGAGCTGTTTTTT
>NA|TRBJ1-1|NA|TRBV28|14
CASSAPTGNTEAFF
TGTGCCAGCAGTGCCCCGACAGGGAACACTGAAGCTTTCTTT
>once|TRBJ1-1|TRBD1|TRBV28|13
CASSSTGGTEAFF
TGTGCCAGCAGTTCAACAGGGGGGACTGAAGCTTTCTTT
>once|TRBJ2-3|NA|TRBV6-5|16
CASSYRTSSSTDTQYF
TGTGCCAGCAGTTACCGGACGAGTTCCAGCACAGATACGCAGTATTTT
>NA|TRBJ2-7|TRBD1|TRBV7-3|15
CASSPQTGETYEQYF
TGTGCCAGCAGCCCCCAGACAGGGGAAACCTACGAGCAGTACTTC
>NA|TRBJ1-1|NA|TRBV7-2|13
CASSLMGYTEAFF
TGTGCCAGCAGCTTAATGGGTTACACTGAAGCTTTCTTT
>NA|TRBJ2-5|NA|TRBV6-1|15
CASSEARRGLQTQYF
TGTGCCAGCAGTGAAGCGCGAAGGGGTTTGCAGACCCAGTACTTC
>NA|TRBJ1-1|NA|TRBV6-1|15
CASSGGTQGKTEAFF
TGTGCCAGCAGTGGGGGGACACAGGGTAAGACTGAAGCTTTCTTT
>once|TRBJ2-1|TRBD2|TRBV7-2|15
CASSFTSGIYNEQFF
TGTGCCAGCAGCTTCACTAGCGGCATATACAATGAGCAGTTCTTC
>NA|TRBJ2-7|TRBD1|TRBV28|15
CASSSPGQGFGEQYF
TGTGCCAGCAGTTCCCCGGGACAGGGTTTTGGCGAGCAGTACTTC
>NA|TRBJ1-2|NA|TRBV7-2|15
CASSPGAGTGYGYTF
TGTGCCAGCAGCCCCGGGGCGGGCACTGGCTATGGCTACACCTTC
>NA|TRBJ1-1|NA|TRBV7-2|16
CASSLRGTTANTEAFF
TGTGCCAGCAGCTTGCGCGGGACTACAGCAAACACTGAAGCTTTCTTT
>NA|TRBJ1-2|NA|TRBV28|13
CASSLSVRGDYTF
TGTGCCAGCAGTTTAAGTGTTCGGGGGGACTACACCTTC
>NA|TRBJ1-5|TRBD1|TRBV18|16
CASSRDRGQSNQPQHF
TGTGCCAGCTCACGGGACAGGGGGCAGAGCAATCAGCCCCAGCATTTT
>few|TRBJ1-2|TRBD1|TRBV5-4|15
CASSFLGQGADGYTF
TGTGCCAGCAGCTTCCTCGGACAGGGGGCGGATGGCTACACCTTC
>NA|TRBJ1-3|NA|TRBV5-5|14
CASSLTGAENTIYF
TGTGCCAGCAGCCTTACGGGGGCTGAAAACACCATATATTTT
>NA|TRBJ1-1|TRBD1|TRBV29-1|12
CSVGQGATEAFF
TGCAGCGTTGGACAGGGGGCGACTGAAGCTTTCTTT
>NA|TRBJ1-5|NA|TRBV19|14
CASSTTGGNQPQHF
TGTGCCAGTAGTACTACTGGGGGCAATCAGCCCCAGCATTTT
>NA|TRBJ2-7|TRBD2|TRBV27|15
CASSSGLAGPYEQYF
TGTGCCAGCAGTTCGGGACTAGCGGGACCATACGAGCAGTACTTC